This entry lists 31 T cell receptor beta chains sequenced from one sample in a study of blood T cells in healthy people across ages. Then a second PCR, running about 6 to 12 cycles, was carried out with a sample-barcoded 5' primer and a J-beta primer mix. TCRdb analysed the 5' RACE reads with MiXCR anew, one entry per CDR3 protein. The sample yields about 1.8 million distinct CDR3 sequences, about 50% seen once. Sequencing input: blood. These receptors originate from a woman aged 40 to 55 in good health.

The chain uses TRBV6-1 and TRBJ1-2; D remains unclear. CDR1 MNHNS and CDR2 SASEGT come from the germline V gene. The CDR3 length is 14 residues. The ends were cut back, 1 base at V and 8 bases at J, with 14 bases in the middle. The CDR3 loop reads CASSEGVRSSGYTF. In nucleotides, the CDR3 is TGTGCCAGCAGTGAAGGCGTTCGCTCTTCGGGCTACACCTTC.

This chain uses TRBV7-2 with TRBJ1-2; TRBD1 aligns across 10 bases. CDR1 is SGHTA, CDR2 FQGNSA, per germline. The J segment lost 4 bases and the V segment lost 2 bases, leaving 10 bases of the junction unmatched. CDR3 length: 17 residues. The CDR3 protein is CASSLKEPGQGIYGYTF. DNA of the CDR3: TGTGCCAGCAGCTTAAAAGAACCGGGACAGGGGATCTATGGCTACACCTTC.

The V and J genes are TRBV6-1 and TRBJ2-1; 8 nucleotides match TRBD2. Per germline, CDR1 MNHNS and CDR2 SASEGT. The CDR3 runs 14 residues. J gave up 0 bases and V 7 bases, and 2 bases lay outside the gene matches. In DNA form, the CDR3 reads TGTGCCAGCACCGGGGGGGCCTCCTACAATGAGCAGTTCTTC. Translated: CASTGGASYNEQFF.

This chain joins TRBV7-2 and TRBJ2-2; TRBD1 matches 10 bases. The CDR3 is 13 residues long. With V trimmed by 8 bases and J by 3 bases, 0 bases remained unmatched. The germline V gene encodes CDR1 SGHTA and CDR2 FQGNSA. In DNA, the CDR3 is TGTGCCAGCGGGACAGGGGACACCGGGGAGCTGTTTTTT. Amino acid sequence: CASGTGDTGELFF.

V and J are TRBV20-1 and TRBJ1-5, with D possibly TRBD1 on 5 matching bases. Germline V gene sequence: CDR1 DFQATT, CDR2 SNEGSKA (reference sequence). CDR3 length: 15 amino acids. Trimming removed 1 base from V and 4 bases from J, with 14 bases in between. The CDR3 DNA reads as TGCAGTGCTAGAGTTTTCTTGCGGACAAATCAGCCCCAGCATTTT. It specifies CSARVFLRTNQPQHF.

V usage is TRBV14 and J usage is TRBJ2-1; D gene ambiguous. Deletions cut 0 bases from V and 7 bases from J, with 10 bases between. This CDR3 region has 14 residues. Germline loops: CDR1 SGHDN, CDR2 FVKESK. CDR3 protein: CASSQEGVSNEQFF. The CDR3, as DNA: TGTGCCAGCAGCCAAGAAGGAGTGTCTAATGAGCAGTTCTTC.

The chain links TRBV5-5 to TRBJ2-1, with a weak D call TRBD2 (6 bases). Germline-derived CDR1 and CDR2 are SGHKS and YYEKEE (reference sequence). V gave up 5 bases and J gave up 0 bases, with 18 bases separating them. This CDR3 has 17 amino acids. The chain's CDR3 is CASSSIGGRSSYNEQFF. The CDR3, as DNA: TGTGCCAGCAGTTCAATCGGGGGAAGAAGCTCCTACAATGAGCAGTTCTTC.

This clonotype was counted a few times. The chain joins TRBV29-1 to TRBJ2-3, with D unresolved. Germline V lookup: CDR1 SQVTM, CDR2 ANQGSEA. The CDR3 is made up of 14 amino acids. V shed 4 bases and J shed 2 bases, with 13 bases lying between them. The CDR3 reads CSVGVLETTDTQYF. The CDR3 region has the DNA TGCAGCGTTGGTGTACTCGAGACCACAGATACGCAGTATTTT.

This clonotype was seen a handful of times. The rearrangement joins TRBV7-2 to TRBJ2-1; a possible D gene is TRBD2 (5 bases). Germline V gene lookup returns CDR1 SGHTA and CDR2 FQGNSA. There are 13 residues in the CDR3. With 8 bases removed from V and 0 bases from J, the gap between germline ends came to 8 bases. The CDR3 nucleotides read TGTGCCAGCTCGGGGTTCTCCTACAATGAGCAGTTCTTC. Amino acids: CASSGFSYNEQFF.

The V and J genes are TRBV4-3 and TRBJ2-1; D remains ambiguous. Between the trimmed V and J ends, which lost 1 base and 9 bases, there was a span of 10 bases. Germline CDR1 reads LGHNA; CDR2 reads YSLEER. The CDR3 length is 13 residues. The CDR3 sequence is CASSQGRGTEQFF. The CDR3 bases are TGCGCCAGCAGCCAAGGGAGAGGTACTGAGCAGTTCTTC.

The chain combines TRBV3-1 with TRBJ1-2; D not resolved. The germline V gene encodes CDR1 LGHDT and CDR2 YNNKEL (reference sequence). V was shortened by 1 base and J by 6 bases, with 12 bases between the two germline ends. The CDR3 runs 14 residues. The CDR3 bases are TGTGCCAGCAGCCAAGGGGGAGGGATCGATGGCTACACCTTC. Protein: CASSQGGGIDGYTF.

This clonotype has only a few counts. One junction end does not reproduce the germline sequence, and a read error may be involved. This CDR3 is CATSDYSRGLEQFF. CDR3 DNA: TGTGCCACCAGCGATTACTCGCGAGGACTTGAGCAGTTCTTC. J is TRBJ2-1 and V is TRBV24-1; D is perhaps TRBD2 (5 bases). CDR3 size: 14 residues. Germline CDR1 KGHDR, CDR2 SFDVKD.

A few counts support this clonotype. V gene TRBV5-6 combines with J gene TRBJ1-2; D is ambiguous. The CDR3 contains 13 residues. The V gene lost 4 bases and the J gene lost 5 bases, with 12 bases spanning the gap. Germline-derived CDR1 and CDR2 are SGHDT and YYEEEE. The CDR3 here is CASSDTVGYGYTF. The DNA of the CDR3 is TGTGCCAGCAGCGACACAGTGGGATATGGCTACACCTTC.

This chain links TRBV18 with TRBJ2-5, with no clear D. Per germline, CDR1 KGHSH and CDR2 LQKENI. The CDR3 spans 15 residues. V lost 2 bases and J lost 3, with 13 bases in between. The CDR3 DNA sequence: TGTGCCAGCTCACCAACCCCGGGCAGCAAAGAGACCCAGTACTTC. This encodes CASSPTPGSKETQYF.

The sample holds one count of this clonotype. The rearrangement links TRBV27 to TRBJ1-4; 7 bases line up with TRBD1. After removal of 6 bases from V and 5 bases from J, the junction contained 15 bases not matched to a gene. Germline CDR1 reads MNHEY; CDR2 reads SMNVEV (reference sequence). The CDR3 is made up of 17 amino acids. CDR3 DNA sequence: TGTGCCAGCAGGCCGTCCGCCAACCGGGACAGAAATGAAAAACTGTTTTTT. Protein product: CASRPSANRDRNEKLFF.

The chain has TRBV4-3 and TRBJ1-6; possible D gene TRBD1, 6 bases. The germline V gene has CDR1 LGHNA and CDR2 YSLEER. This CDR3 spans 16 amino acids. With 3 bases removed from V and 0 bases from J, the gap between germline ends came to 9 bases. The CDR3 sequence: CASSQTTGSYNSPLHF. The CDR3 coding sequence is TGCGCCAGCAGCCAGACGACAGGCTCCTATAATTCACCCCTCCACTTT.

This clonotype was observed a handful of times. The gene calls are TRBV6-5 and TRBJ2-1; possibly TRBD2 for D (5 bases). This CDR3 has 16 residues. Trimming pared 6 bases from V and 4 bases from J, leaving 19 bases between. Per germline, CDR1 MNHEY and CDR2 SVGAGI. CDR3 nucleotide sequence: TGTGCCAGCAGCCCTGAGCGGCTGGGGAAGTACAATGAGCAGTTCTTC. Encoded protein: CASSPERLGKYNEQFF.

The V call is TRBV5-6, the J call TRBJ1-2; D might be TRBD1 (6 bases). Germline assignment: CDR1 SGHDT and CDR2 YYEEEE. V lost 5 bases and J lost 8, with 13 bases in between. The CDR3 length is 12 residues. Here the CDR3 reads CASRTGFEGYTF. CDR3 nucleotides: TGTGCCAGCAGGACAGGATTTGAAGGCTACACCTTC. Together with reference TRBV5-6 and TRBJ1-2, the CDR3 gives the full variable domain: DAGVTQSPTHLIKTRGQQVTLRCSPKSGHDTVSWYQQALGQGPQFIFQYYEEEERQRGNFPDRFSGHQFPNYSSELNVNALLLGDSALYLCASRTGFEGYTFGSGTRLTVV.

This clonotype occurred a few times. This chain links TRBV29-1 with TRBJ1-2; 10 bases match TRBD1. The CDR3 has 14 amino acids. Germline V gives CDR1 SQVTM, CDR2 ANQGSEA. V dropped 4 bases and J dropped 6; count of bases not matched to a gene: 8. The CDR3 loop is CSVAKTGGSDGYTF. The CDR3, as DNA: TGCAGCGTTGCCAAGACAGGGGGCTCTGATGGCTACACCTTC.

The chain links TRBV20-1 to TRBJ1-1; no clear D gene. Between the trimmed V and J ends, which lost 4 bases and 0 bases, there was a span of 6 bases. The germline CDR1 and CDR2 sequences are DFQATT and SNEGSKA (reference sequence). The CDR3 consists of 12 residues. The CDR3 DNA reads TGCAGTGCTAATAAGGTGAACACTGAAGCTTTCTTT. This translates into CSANKVNTEAFF.

The chain has TRBV9 and TRBJ1-2, with a tentative D call TRBD1 (6 bases). V shed 2 bases and J shed 4 bases, with 12 bases lying between them. This CDR3 has 14 residues. Germline V CDR1 and CDR2: SGDLS, YYNGEE. The CDR3 DNA is TGTGCCAGCAGCGTTTATGACAGGACCTATGGCTACACCTTC. It is translated as CASSVYDRTYGYTF.

This clonotype was detected only once. Relative to the germline gene, one junction end is altered; a read error may explain this. V usage is TRBV20-1 and J usage is TRBJ1-2; D uncertain. This CDR3 is built from 15 residues. In germline, CDR1 is DFQATT, CDR2 SNEGSKA (reference sequence). Here the CDR3 reads CSARKVWADDYDYTF. CDR3 DNA: TGCAGTGCCCGGAAGGTGTGGGCGGATGACTATGACTACACCTTC.

The table lists this clonotype with a few counts. The V and J genes are TRBV7-9 and TRBJ1-2; 9 positions agree with TRBD1. The V gene's germline CDR1 is SEHNR and CDR2 FQNEAQ (reference sequence). V lost 5 bases to trimming and J lost 2 bases; unmatched junction nucleotides: 6. This CDR3 has 15 amino acids. The CDR3 is CASSTGTGRNYGYTF. In DNA, the CDR3 is TGTGCCAGCAGCACCGGGACAGGGAGGAACTATGGCTACACCTTC.

The J gene is TRBJ2-1, the V gene TRBV7-2; D is perhaps TRBD1 or TRBD2 (5 bases each). V lost 5 bases to trimming and J lost 10 bases, with 18 bases between them. Germline values: CDR1 SGHTA, CDR2 FQGNSA. The CDR3 length is 14 residues. The CDR3 protein is CASSRELMGPEQFF. CDR3 coding DNA: TGTGCCAGCAGCCGAGAGCTCATGGGACCAGAGCAGTTCTTC.

This chain links TRBV27 with TRBJ1-6; 7 bases are a match to TRBD1. CDR3 length: 15 residues. The V gene's germline CDR1 is MNHEY and CDR2 SMNVEV (reference sequence). Trimming at V came to 6 bases and at J to 9 bases, leaving 11 bases not matched to a gene. The CDR3 sequence is CASRRIDRDSSPLHF. The CDR3 nucleotides read TGTGCCAGCAGAAGAATCGACAGGGACAGTTCACCCCTCCACTTT.

This clonotype has just one count. The V and J genes are TRBV6-2 or TRBV6-3 and TRBJ1-5; D gene ambiguous. This CDR3 region has 15 residues. V lost 5 bases, J lost 0 bases, and 11 bases lay in between. Germline values: CDR1 MNHEY, CDR2 SVGEGT. The chain's CDR3 is CASSPLFISNQPQHF. The CDR3 coding sequence is TGTGCCAGCAGTCCCTTGTTCATTAGCAATCAGCCCCAGCATTTT.

This clonotype was detected only a few times. This chain links TRBV7-2 with TRBJ1-5, with 7 bases fitting TRBD1. The V gene's germline CDR1 is SGHTA and CDR2 FQGNSA. This CDR3 spans 15 amino acids. J gave up 0 bases and V 6 bases, and 5 bases lay outside the gene matches. Here the CDR3 DNA reads TGTGCCAGCAGTCAAGGGGGCAATAGCAATCAGCCCCAGCATTTT. It encodes CASSQGGNSNQPQHF.

This chain links TRBV12-3 or TRBV12-4 with TRBJ2-3; D not certain. This CDR3 contains 15 residues. V gave up 8 bases and J gave up 3 bases, with 18 bases separating them. The CDR3 DNA is TGTGCCAGCCTCCATGCCCCCGTCCTAACAGATACGCAGTATTTT. Amino acids: CASLHAPVLTDTQYF.

The gene calls are TRBV20-1 and TRBJ2-5; 8 positions match TRBD2. The V and J ends lost 8 bases and 0 bases, in that order; junction bases with no gene match: 11. The germline V gene encodes CDR1 DFQATT and CDR2 SNEGSKA (reference sequence). The CDR3 has 15 residues. As DNA, the CDR3 is TGCAGTTCACACGAATTACTAGCGGACCAAGAGACCCAGTACTTC. Its protein product is CSSHELLADQETQYF.

This chain links TRBV6-1 with TRBJ2-3; D is unresolved. With 4 bases removed from V and 4 bases from J, the gap between germline ends came to 15 bases. From germline, CDR1 is MNHNS and CDR2 SASEGT. The CDR3 has 15 amino acids. The CDR3 loop reads CASSVVGLRADTQYF. In nucleotides, the CDR3 is TGTGCCAGCAGTGTGGTAGGCTTACGGGCAGATACGCAGTATTTT.

V is TRBV6-6 and J is TRBJ2-5; D is tentatively TRBD1 or TRBD2 (5 bases each). V was cut by 4 bases and J by 3 bases, with 18 bases left in between. The CDR3 consists of 16 residues. CDR1 MNHNY and CDR2 SVGAGI come from the germline V gene (reference sequence). The CDR3 DNA follows: TGTGCCAGCAGTTCGCTATCCGGGACGGCAGAAGAGACCCAGTACTTC. This gives the protein CASSSLSGTAEETQYF.